The 27 T cell receptor beta chains below come from one sample, sequenced in a study of T cell clonotyping in hematopoietic cell transplantation. Libraries were prepared by immunoSEQ multiplex PCR; TCRdb keeps only in-frame clonotypes and omits some of them. The data show 25,000 to 35,000 clones, with roughly 91% seen just once and approximately 2% held by the top ten. Time point specified: recipient sample about 28 days before transplant, after cytoreduction. The material sequenced was peripheral blood mononuclear cells, taken before stem cell transplant. The receptors derive from a man aged 45-65 years with acute myeloid leukemia. Some clones in this sample may be carry-over from other donors' samples.

The V gene is TRBV7-3, the J gene TRBJ2-1; D remains ambiguous. The CDR3 consists of 13 residues. V lost 1 base, J lost 9 bases, and 10 bases lay in between. Germline lookup yields CDR1 SGHTA and CDR2 FQGTGA. CDR3 in amino acids: CASSLKYSSEQFF. CDR3 DNA: TGTGCCAGCAGCTTAAAATACTCGAGTGAGCAGTTCTTC. Together with reference TRBV7-3 and TRBJ2-1, the CDR3 gives the full variable domain: GAGVSQTPSNKVTEKGKYVELRCDPISGHTALYWYRQSLGQGPEFLIYFQGTGAADDSGLPNDRFFAVRPEGSVSTLKIQRTERGDSAVYLCASSLKYSSEQFFGPGTRLTVL.

The chain joins TRBV7-2 to TRBJ2-7, with D uncertain. The ends were cut back, 4 bases at V and 2 bases at J, with 15 bases in the middle. The length of the CDR3 is 15 residues. Germline V CDR1 and CDR2: SGHTA, FQGNSA. The CDR3 protein is CASSSRTSVPYEQYF. CDR3 nucleotides: TGTGCCAGCAGCTCCCGGACCTCCGTCCCCTACGAGCAGTACTTC.

V is TRBV4-3 and J is TRBJ2-3; D ambiguous. Per germline, CDR1 LGHNA and CDR2 YSLEER. This CDR3 is 16 amino acids long. Trimming left V 1 base short and J 0 bases short, with 11 bases between. The CDR3 loop reads CASSQGAAASTDTQYF. The CDR3, as DNA: TGCGCCAGCAGCCAAGGGGCAGCTGCTAGCACAGATACGCAGTATTTT.

CDR3 region: CASSPSWGGQDEQFF. The CDR3 coding sequence is TGCGCCAGCAGCCCCTCGTGGGGGGGCCAGGATGAGCAGTTCTTC. The gene calls are TRBV5-1 and TRBJ2-1, with D tentatively TRBD2 (7 bases). Germline-derived CDR1 and CDR2 are SGHRS and YFSETQ. The V end lost 4 bases, the J end lost 8 bases, and 19 bases lay between the germline ends. CDR3 length: 15 residues.

This clone appeared once. V usage is TRBV27 and J usage is TRBJ1-4; perhaps TRBD1 as D (5 bases). The CDR3 loop spans 16 amino acids. Germline V gene data show CDR1 as MNHEY and CDR2 as SMNVEV (reference sequence). V shed 2 bases and J shed 12 bases, with 22 bases lying between them. The CDR3 nucleotides read TGTGCCAGCAGTTTACAGGGACCCCTCCCGGGGAAGGAACTGTTTTTT. It codes for CASSLQGPLPGKELFF.

The rearrangement joins TRBV5-1 to TRBJ2-3; D is uncertain. Per germline, CDR1 SGHRS and CDR2 YFSETQ. The CDR3 consists of 12 residues. V lost 0 bases, J lost 2 bases, and 1 base lay in between. The CDR3: CASSLATDTQYF. CDR3 sequence (DNA): TGCGCCAGCAGCTTGGCCACAGATACGCAGTATTTT.

The J gene is TRBJ1-1, the V gene TRBV29-1; D not resolved. V lost 8 bases, J lost 1 base, and 11 bases lay in between. From germline, CDR1 is SQVTM and CDR2 ANQGSEA. CDR3 length: 12 amino acids. In DNA form, the CDR3 reads TGCAGCTCTCTTACAGAGAACACTGAAGCTTTCTTT. Its translation: CSSLTENTEAFF. Full variable domain (remainder filled in from reference TRBV29-1 and TRBJ1-1): SAVISQKPSRDICQRGTSLTIQCQVDSQVTMMFWYRQQPGQSLTLIATANQGSEATYESGFVIDKFPISRPNLTFSTLTVSNMSPEDSSIYLCSSLTENTEAFFGQGTRLTVV.

The V and J genes are TRBV2 and TRBJ2-5; 7 bases are shared with TRBD1. CDR1 SNHLY and CDR2 FYNNEI come from the germline V gene. The length of the CDR3 is 15 residues. V shed 6 bases and J 1 base; nucleotides not matched to a gene: 8. The CDR3 DNA is TGTGCCAGCAGAGTTGACAGGGTAGGCCAAGAGACCCAGTACTTC. Residues: CASRVDRVGQETQYF.

The rearrangement links TRBV29-1 to TRBJ1-1; 8 nucleotides align to TRBD1. CDR1 and CDR2 from the germline V gene are SQVTM and ANQGSEA. The V and J ends lost 7 bases and 3 bases, in that order; junction bases with no gene match: 7. The CDR3 sequence is 13 residues long. The CDR3 region is CSAAPTGDTEAFF. The DNA for the CDR3 is TGCAGCGCCGCCCCGACAGGGGACACTGAAGCTTTCTTT.

The J gene is TRBJ1-1, the V gene TRBV11-1; 8 nucleotides match TRBD1. In germline, CDR1 is SGHAT, CDR2 FQDESV (reference sequence). Unmatched junction bases numbered 4, after V lost 1 base and J lost 0 bases. The CDR3 contains 16 residues. The CDR3 nucleotides read TGTGCCAGCAGCTTAGTGGGACAGGATGTGAACACTGAAGCTTTCTTT. Translation gives CASSLVGQDVNTEAFF. Supplemented by reference TRBV11-1 and TRBJ1-1, the full variable domain reads EAEVAQSPRYKITEKSQAVAFWCDPISGHATLYWYRQILGQGPELLVQFQDESVVDDSQLPKDRFSAERLKGVDSTLKIQPAELGDSAMYLCASSLVGQDVNTEAFFGQGTRLTVV.

J is TRBJ2-7 and V is TRBV6-1, with a possible D match to TRBD2 (6 bases). The ends were cut back, 1 base at V and 6 bases at J, with 19 bases in the middle. The length of the CDR3 is 16 residues. CDR1 MNHNS and CDR2 SASEGT come from the germline V gene. The CDR3, as DNA: TGTGCCAGCAGTGAAGGGGGCGGGGCCTTTGGTTCCGAGCAGTACTTC. Its protein product is CASSEGGGAFGSEQYF.

The rearrangement joins TRBV19 to TRBJ2-1; TRBD2 agrees at 7 bases. This CDR3 is built from 17 residues. Germline trimming cut 1 base from V and 0 bases from J; bases unmatched to any gene: 6. From germline, CDR1 is LNHDA and CDR2 SQIVND (reference sequence). The DNA for the CDR3 is TGTGCCAGTAGTATAGGACTAGCCTTGAGCTCCTACAATGAGCAGTTCTTC. Translated: CASSIGLALSSYNEQFF.

The chain employs TRBV18 and TRBJ2-2; D possibly matches TRBD1 or TRBD2 (5 bases each). CDR1 KGHSH and CDR2 LQKENI come from the germline V gene. This CDR3 has 16 residues. V lost 2 bases, J lost 6 bases, and 16 bases lay in between. In nucleotides, the CDR3 is TGTGCCAGCTCACCATACGGGGCAGGGCTGGCCGGGGAGCTGTTTTTT. Protein product: CASSPYGAGLAGELFF.

The chain couples TRBV30 to TRBJ1-5; D unresolved. The CDR3 runs to 13 residues. Germline CDR1 GTSNPN, CDR2 SVGIG (reference sequence). V was cut by 2 bases and J by 0 bases, with 5 bases left in between. CDR3 in DNA: TGTGCCTGGAGTCCTAGTAGCAATCAGCCCCAGCATTTT. This translates into CAWSPSSNQPQHF.

The rearrangement joins TRBV7-3 to TRBJ2-7; 7 nucleotides match TRBD1. CDR1 is SGHTA, CDR2 FQGTGA, per germline. The CDR3 is made up of 14 amino acids. V shed 4 bases, J shed 2 bases, and the junction held 5 bases outside the gene matches. The CDR3 DNA reads as TGTGCCAGCAGCTCCCCCGACAGGGCCTACGAGCAGTACTTC. Translated, it gives CASSSPDRAYEQYF.

This clone was recorded once. The chain joins TRBV7-9 to TRBJ2-5; no clear D. Per germline, CDR1 SEHNR and CDR2 FQNEAQ (reference sequence). V was trimmed by 1 base and J by 0 bases, leaving 9 bases between them. This CDR3 has 15 residues. The CDR3 nucleotides are TGTGCCAGCAGCTTAGGGGTTCCGTACCAAGAGACCCAGTACTTC. Protein sequence: CASSLGVPYQETQYF.

The chain joins TRBV30 to TRBJ1-1; unclear D gene. V was cut by 5 bases and J by 6 bases, with 10 bases left in between. The CDR3 consists of 11 residues. Germline V CDR1 and CDR2: GTSNPN, SVGIG (reference sequence). The CDR3 spells CAWETRAEAFF. In DNA, the CDR3 is TGTGCCTGGGAAACAAGAGCTGAAGCTTTCTTT. Filled out from reference TRBV30 and TRBJ1-1, the complete variable domain reads SQTIHQWPATLVQPVGSPLSLECTVEGTSNPNLYWYRQAAGRGLQLLFYSVGIGQISSEVPQNLSASRPQDRQFILSSKKLLLSDSGFYLCAWETRAEAFFGQGTRLTVV.

J is TRBJ2-5 and V is TRBV9, with D possibly TRBD1 on 5 matching bases. CDR1 and CDR2 (germline): SGDLS, YYNGEE. V lost 3 bases and J 1 base, leaving 10 bases between the germline ends. The CDR3 contains 14 residues. CDR3 in amino acids: CASSEGAVQETQYF. CDR3 DNA: TGTGCCAGCAGCGAAGGGGCCGTCCAAGAGACCCAGTACTTC.

The V gene is TRBV9, the J gene TRBJ2-1, with 13 bases matching TRBD2. The CDR3 is made up of 19 amino acids. Germline CDR1 is SGDLS and CDR2 is YYNGEE. V was pared by 3 bases and J by 4 bases, with 13 bases of the junction left unmatched. CDR3 residues: CASSARTSGRASRYNEQFF. In nucleotides, the CDR3 is TGTGCCAGCAGCGCCCGGACTAGCGGGAGAGCGTCACGTTACAATGAGCAGTTCTTC. The full variable domain, its missing parts supplied by reference TRBV9 and TRBJ2-1, is DSGVTQTPKHLITATGQRVTLRCSPRSGDLSVYWYQQSLDQGLQFLIQYYNGEERAKGNILERFSAQQFPDLHSELNLSSLELGDSALYFCASSARTSGRASRYNEQFFGPGTRLTVL.

The chain couples TRBV7-8 to TRBJ2-2, with 9 bases lining up with TRBD2. Germline CDR1 is SGHVS and CDR2 is FQNEAQ. The CDR3 has 16 residues. V was pared by 2 bases and J by 5 bases, with 6 bases of the junction left unmatched. The CDR3 is CASSLQGAGGTGELFF. Written as DNA, the CDR3 is TGTGCCAGCAGCTTACAAGGGGCGGGAGGGACCGGGGAGCTGTTTTTT.

This sequence joins TRBV7-9 and TRBJ2-5; D is unclear. The CDR3 runs 10 residues. CDR1 and CDR2 from the germline V gene are SEHNR and FQNEAQ (reference sequence). Between the trimmed V and J ends, which lost 3 bases and 5 bases, there was a span of 1 base. CDR3 in DNA: TGTGCCAGCAGCTTCGAGACCCAGTACTTC. Translation: CASSFETQYF.

The CDR3 sequence is CASSELAGPPTIRGYTF. The CDR3, as DNA: TGTGCCAGCAGTGAATTGGCAGGGCCCCCAACTATAAGAGGCTACACCTTC. This chain connects TRBV6-1 to TRBJ1-2, with D possibly TRBD1 on 5 matching bases. The CDR3 is 17 residues long. Trimming stripped 2 bases from V and 8 bases from J, with 24 bases between. Germline V CDR1 and CDR2: MNHNS, SASEGT.

The V and J genes are TRBV6-1 and TRBJ2-2; TRBD1 matches at 7 bases. The V gene end was trimmed by 7 bases and the J gene end by 4 bases; junction bases not matched to a gene: 6. Germline V gives CDR1 MNHNS, CDR2 SASEGT. There are 14 residues in the CDR3. In nucleotides, the CDR3 is TGTGCCAGCACCGGGACAGCCGCCACCGGGGAGCTGTTTTTT. It specifies CASTGTAATGELFF.

The chain carries TRBV2 and TRBJ2-7; unclear D gene. With 6 bases removed from V and 0 bases from J, the gap between germline ends came to 6 bases. Germline CDR1 and CDR2: SNHLY and FYNNEI. The CDR3 spans 12 residues. The CDR3, as DNA: TGTGCCAGCAGCGGCCGCTCCTACGAGCAGTACTTC. Encoded protein: CASSGRSYEQYF.

The chain carries TRBV29-1 and TRBJ2-5, with unresolved D. Germline CDR1 SQVTM, CDR2 ANQGSEA. The V end lost 6 bases, the J end lost 5 bases, and 16 bases lay between the germline ends. The CDR3 has 13 residues. The CDR3 DNA follows: TGCAGCGTCCCCTGGGCCCAGCCGGAGACCCAGTACTTC. It codes for CSVPWAQPETQYF.

The chain couples TRBV7-2 to TRBJ1-6, with no clear D. The germline V gene encodes CDR1 SGHTA and CDR2 FQGNSA. Trimming removed 2 bases from V and 7 bases from J, with 3 bases in between. The CDR3 covers 12 residues. The CDR3 spells CASSLRNSPLHF. CDR3 coding DNA: TGTGCCAGCAGCTTAAGAAATTCACCCCTCCACTTT.

The chain's CDR3 is CASSESQGSPLHF. The CDR3 nucleotides are TGTGCCAGCAGTGAATCGCAGGGTTCACCCCTCCACTTT. The rearrangement uses TRBV6-1 and TRBJ1-6; D perhaps matches TRBD1 (5 bases). The length of the CDR3 is 13 residues. With 2 bases removed from V and 9 bases from J, the gap between germline ends came to 8 bases. The V gene's germline CDR1 is MNHNS and CDR2 SASEGT.